The 20 T cell receptor beta chains listed next were all sequenced from one sample in a study of response to subunit inactivated influenza vaccine. TCRdb reprocessed the RT-PCR reads via MiXCR and lists one record per CDR3 protein. The table lists a few hundred thousand distinct CDR3 sequences, approximately 14% of them singletons, with 8.5% to 14% in the top ten. Sample: PBMCs from blood, taken roughly 13 days after vaccination. The source is a man aged 45-65 years who received an inactivated influenza vaccine.

V gene TRBV15 combines with J gene TRBJ2-1, with D unresolved. Germline loops: CDR1 LNHNV, CDR2 YYDKDF (reference sequence). The CDR3 is 13 residues long. V shed 5 bases and J shed 4 bases, with 9 bases lying between them. This chain's CDR3 is CATSVNPYNEQFF. The CDR3, as DNA: TGTGCCACCAGCGTCAACCCTTACAATGAGCAGTTCTTC.

This chain joins TRBV15 and TRBJ2-1; either TRBD1 or TRBD2 may supply D (5 bases each). V was pared by 0 bases and J by 4 bases, with 10 bases between. The length of the CDR3 is 15 residues. Germline CDR1 is LNHNV and CDR2 is YYDKDF (reference sequence). This chain's CDR3 is CATSRDTGTYNEQFF. CDR3 sequence (DNA): TGTGCCACCAGCAGAGATACCGGGACGTACAATGAGCAGTTCTTC.

V and J are TRBV20-1 and TRBJ2-1, with a tentative D call TRBD2 (7 bases). CDR1 is DFQATT and CDR2 is SNEGSKA in the germline V gene (reference sequence). V lost 5 bases and J lost 8, with 22 bases in between. This CDR3 contains 15 residues. The CDR3 protein is CSAPRWGRGGDEQFF. In DNA form, the CDR3 reads TGCAGTGCTCCCCGATGGGGGCGCGGGGGCGATGAGCAGTTCTTC.

This clonotype was seen repeatedly, ten times or more. V usage is TRBV5-1 and J usage is TRBJ1-5; 7 nucleotides align to TRBD1. CDR1 and CDR2 (germline): SGHRS, YFSETQ. The J segment lost 3 bases and the V segment lost 5 bases, leaving 2 bases of the junction unmatched. CDR3 size: 13 residues. CDR3 sequence reads: CASRTGDNQPQHF. In DNA, the CDR3 is TGCGCCAGCAGAACAGGGGACAATCAGCCCCAGCATTTT.

This clonotype was seen repeatedly, ten times or more. The rearrangement uses TRBV5-1 and TRBJ2-5, with unresolved D. Trimming cost V 8 bases and J 1 base, with 12 bases left between them. Germline V gene sequence: CDR1 SGHRS, CDR2 YFSETQ. This CDR3 is 13 amino acids long. The CDR3 loop reads CASATPPQETQYF. The CDR3, as DNA: TGCGCCAGTGCCACCCCGCCCCAAGAGACCCAGTACTTC.

This clonotype was seen a handful of times. This sequence joins TRBV3-1 and TRBJ1-6, with D unresolved. Trimming removed 3 bases from V and 7 bases from J, with 7 bases in between. The CDR3 loop spans 13 amino acids. Germline assignment: CDR1 LGHDT and CDR2 YNNKEL (reference sequence). In nucleotides, the CDR3 is TGTGCCAGCAGCCAGACCATGAATTCACCCCTCCACTTT. This sequence encodes CASSQTMNSPLHF.

J is TRBJ2-5 and V is TRBV6-5; TRBD1 matches 7 bases. The CDR3 totals 16 residues. The germline V gene has CDR1 MNHEY and CDR2 SVGAGI. The V gene end was trimmed by 3 bases and the J gene end by 7 bases; junction bases not matched to a gene: 14. CDR3 residues: CASSYGAGGKFRTQYF. CDR3 sequence (DNA): TGTGCCAGCAGTTATGGGGCAGGGGGAAAGTTTCGGACCCAGTACTTC.

This clonotype was picked up a small number of times. This chain uses TRBV2 with TRBJ2-3; possible D gene TRBD2, 6 bases. The ends were cut back, 9 bases at V and 0 bases at J, with 13 bases in the middle. The CDR3 totals 14 residues. Germline CDR1 reads SNHLY; CDR2 reads FYNNEI. The CDR3 region is CASGGRTSTDTQYF. The CDR3 nucleotides read TGTGCCAGTGGGGGGAGAACTAGCACAGATACGCAGTATTTT.

This clonotype was seen more than once but under ten times. The chain has TRBV6-2 or TRBV6-3 and TRBJ2-1; TRBD2 agrees at 8 bases. The germline gives CDR1 MNHEY, CDR2 SVGEGT. CDR3 size: 13 residues. V lost 11 bases to trimming and J lost 3 bases; unmatched junction nucleotides: 6. The CDR3 here is CASTSGDYNEQFF. The CDR3, as DNA: TGTGCCTCCACTAGCGGAGACTACAATGAGCAGTTCTTC.

The chain is built from TRBV28 and TRBJ2-2, with D maybe TRBD1 (6 bases). CDR1 is MDHEN and CDR2 is SYDVKM in the germline V gene. V was trimmed by 7 bases and J by 6 bases, leaving 30 bases between them. The CDR3 totals 19 residues. The CDR3 nucleotides are TGTGCCAGCACTGTGGGTACAGGGTCGGTGATAAAGGTTGCCGGGGAGCTGTTTTTT. Amino acids: CASTVGTGSVIKVAGELFF.

The V call is TRBV10-3, the J call TRBJ2-7; the match to TRBD1 covers 12 bases. The V and J ends lost 3 bases and 4 bases, in that order; junction bases with no gene match: 4. Germline loops: CDR1 ENHRY, CDR2 SYGVKD. The CDR3 is made up of 15 amino acids. This CDR3 is CAISDPGQGAYEQYF. CDR3 DNA sequence: TGTGCCATCAGTGATCCGGGACAGGGGGCGTACGAGCAGTACTTC.

This clonotype was observed once. This rearrangement joins TRBV10-3 to TRBJ2-5, with 12 bases matching TRBD2. This CDR3 region has 17 residues. The ends lost 0 bases at V and 5 bases at J; junction bases unmatched: 7. CDR1 is ENHRY, CDR2 SYGVKD, per germline. The CDR3 protein is CAISESRTSGTGETQYF. The CDR3 DNA is TGTGCCATCAGTGAGTCCAGGACTAGCGGGACTGGGGAGACCCAGTACTTC.

This clonotype occurred a few times. The chain joins TRBV6-5 to TRBJ2-1, with TRBD1 matching over 11 bases. Germline values: CDR1 MNHEY, CDR2 SVGAGI. J was trimmed by 9 bases and V by 0 bases; bases with no gene match: 4. This CDR3 has 15 amino acids. The CDR3 DNA sequence: TGTGCCAGCAGTTACTCGTGGACAGGGGGCGGTGAGCAGTTCTTC. Amino acids: CASSYSWTGGGEQFF.

V is TRBV5-1 and J is TRBJ2-5, with 13 bases matching TRBD2. After removal of 0 bases from V and 1 base from J, the junction contained 6 bases not matched to a gene. The CDR3 consists of 18 residues. CDR1 and CDR2 (germline): SGHRS, YFSETQ. The CDR3 protein is CASSLAGTSGAGQETQYF. CDR3 nucleotides: TGCGCCAGCAGCTTGGCCGGGACTAGCGGGGCCGGCCAAGAGACCCAGTACTTC.

This clonotype was observed a handful of times. The chain carries TRBV4-2 and TRBJ1-2; D is undetermined. This CDR3 contains 15 residues. Germline V CDR1 and CDR2: LGHNA, YNFKEQ. Trimming shortened V by 0 bases and J by 4 bases, and 12 bases separated the two germline ends. CDR3 coding DNA: TGTGCCAGCAGCCAAGAGAGAGTGACGGCCTATGGCTACACCTTC. It is translated as CASSQERVTAYGYTF.

The J gene is TRBJ2-4, the V gene TRBV19, with D perhaps matching TRBD1 (6 bases). Germline V gene lookup returns CDR1 LNHDA and CDR2 SQIVND (reference sequence). The CDR3 extends over 15 amino acids. Trimming removed 5 bases at V and 4 bases at J, with 15 bases between. As DNA, the CDR3 is TGTGCCAGTAGTGCGGCAGGGGAACATAAAAACATTCAGTACTTC. It codes for CASSAAGEHKNIQYF.

This clonotype was seen a handful of times. This chain connects TRBV7-9 to TRBJ2-1; 7 bases fit TRBD2. CDR1 and CDR2 (germline): SEHNR, FQNEAQ (reference sequence). This CDR3 comprises 16 residues. J gave up 8 bases and V 5 bases, and 15 bases lay outside the gene matches. CDR3 sequence: CASSPGQWGGEDEQFF. Here the CDR3 DNA reads TGTGCCAGCAGCCCGGGTCAGTGGGGGGGAGAAGATGAGCAGTTCTTC.

This clonotype appeared a few times. This chain links TRBV7-2 with TRBJ1-1; TRBD1 matches at 7 bases. The CDR3 extends over 14 amino acids. Per the germline V gene, CDR1 is SGHTA and CDR2 is FQGNSA. V shed 4 bases and J 13 bases; nucleotides not matched to a gene: 15. CDR3 DNA sequence: TGTGCCAGCAGCTCCCCTGACAGGGTATGGAATCATTTCTTT. This translates into CASSSPDRVWNHFF.

The chain couples TRBV12-3 or TRBV12-4 to TRBJ2-1; D may correspond to TRBD1 or TRBD2 (6 bases each). The V end was cut by 4 bases, the J end by 9 bases, with 19 bases between. The CDR3 runs 15 residues. Here the CDR3 DNA reads TGTGCCAGCAGTTCGCCGACTTACGGGGGCGGTGAGCAGTTCTTC. Translated: CASSSPTYGGGEQFF.

This clonotype was detected a few times. The genes are TRBV29-1 and TRBJ2-5; D is undetermined. CDR1 and CDR2 from the germline V gene are SQVTM and ANQGSEA. The V and J ends lost 3 bases and 1 base respectively, with 6 bases between them. This CDR3 region has 12 residues. The CDR3 sequence: CSVDPVQETQYF. CDR3 DNA sequence: TGCAGCGTTGACCCAGTCCAAGAGACCCAGTACTTC.